This T cell receptor beta chain was found in a study of blood T cell repertoires in COVID-19. At the level of the study: T cells, B-cell-depleted T cells, or PBMCs supplied cDNA or gDNA.

The CDR3 extends over 16 amino acids. Unmatched junction bases numbered 7, after V lost 0 bases and J lost 9 bases. Germline lookup yields CDR1 SEHNR and CDR2 FQNEAQ (reference sequence). Profiled with immunoSEQ multiplex PCR; TCRdb holds only in-frame clones, not every one. The table has around 200,000 clones, 86% seen once. This receptor was identified in a man in his forties with acute COVID-19. The genes are TRBV7-9 and TRBJ2-6; TRBD2 aligns across 8 bases. Source material: PBMCs or T cells enriched from blood (not recorded which). The CDR3 region is CASSLALAGTSNVLTF. As DNA, the CDR3 is TGTGCCAGCAGCTTAGCTTTAGCGGGAACCAGCAACGTCCTGACTTTC.